This entry lists 8 T cell receptor beta chains sequenced from one sample in a study of blood T cell repertoires in COVID-19 (dated by TCRdb to 2020 to 2021). The library was generated by the immunoSEQ multiplex PCR assay. The table was pulled from immuneACCESS by TCRdb, which kept in-frame rearrangements only. Such tables lose some clones; where checked, under half of the loss comes from unresolved V genes, and the rest has no known cause. Within this sample are 250,000 to 300,000 clones, with around 84% of them counted one time only. Jointly, the top ten make up 4.2% of the sample. Source material: peripheral blood. The source of these receptors is a man aged 55 to 70 with acute or convalescent COVID-19.

The chain couples TRBV5-1 to TRBJ2-6, with TRBD1 identical over 8 bases. The CDR3 spans 18 residues. The junction had 9 bases not matched to a gene; V was cut back by 4 bases and J by 0 bases. Germline CDR1 is SGHRS and CDR2 is YFSETQ. DNA of the CDR3: TGCGCCAGCAGCACAACGGGACAGGTGACCTCTGGGGCCAACGTCCTGACTTTC. Encoded protein: CASSTTGQVTSGANVLTF.

This clone was observed a few times. The chain combines TRBV27 with TRBJ2-3; no definite D call. Germline V CDR1 and CDR2: MNHEY, SMNVEV (reference sequence). Trimming left V 0 bases short and J 0 bases short, with 7 bases between. The CDR3 runs 15 residues. The CDR3 DNA reads as TGTGCCAGCAGTTTATCTTTCCTTAGCACAGATACGCAGTATTTT. It translates to CASSLSFLSTDTQYF.

This rearrangement joins TRBV9 to TRBJ1-1; tentative D call: TRBD1 (6 bases). The germline V gene encodes CDR1 SGDLS and CDR2 YYNGEE. V was trimmed by 6 bases and J by 2 bases, leaving 20 bases between them. The CDR3 extends over 16 amino acids. DNA for the CDR3: TGTGCCAGCAACCGAGGGGAGGGACACTCAAACACTGAAGCTTTCTTT. It yields the protein CASNRGEGHSNTEAFF.

V is TRBV12-3 or TRBV12-4 and J is TRBJ1-5; D remains unclear. CDR3 size: 13 residues. Trimming cost V 1 base and J 4 bases, with 5 bases left between them. CDR3 nucleotide sequence: TGTGCCAGCAGTTTAGATCAAAATCAGCCCCAGCATTTT. It specifies CASSLDQNQPQHF.

This sequence joins TRBV3-1 (or the pseudogene TRBV3-2) and TRBJ2-3; perhaps TRBD1 as D (5 bases). The ends were cut back, 0 bases at V and 1 base at J, with 11 bases in the middle. Germline V gives CDR1 LGHDT, CDR2 YNNKEL (reference sequence). CDR3 length equals 16 residues. The CDR3 loop reads CASSQEGLSRTDTQYF. CDR3 sequence (DNA): TGTGCCAGCAGCCAAGAGGGGCTTTCCCGCACAGATACGCAGTATTTT.

This chain's CDR3 is CASKATGVNTGELFF. CDR3 DNA: TGTGCCAGCAAAGCCACAGGGGTTAACACCGGGGAGCTGTTTTTT. The chain uses TRBV2 and TRBJ2-2; 7 positions agree with TRBD1. The CDR3 consists of 15 residues. Looked up from germline, CDR1 is SNHLY and CDR2 is FYNNEI. J lost 2 bases, V lost 7 bases, and 7 bases had no gene match.

This clone has a handful of counts. The chain is built from TRBV9 and TRBJ2-3, with TRBD1 matching 8 bases. This CDR3 has 18 residues. After removal of 0 bases from V and 1 base from J, the junction contained 10 bases not matched to a gene. Germline loops: CDR1 SGDLS, CDR2 YYNGEE. As DNA, the CDR3 is TGTGCCAGCAGCGTAGTCCGACAAGGGGACAGGCGCACAGATACGCAGTATTTT. This codes for CASSVVRQGDRRTDTQYF.

This clone has a count of ten or more. V gene TRBV9 combines with J gene TRBJ1-5, with TRBD1 identical over 9 bases. There are 15 residues in the CDR3. The V segment lost 3 bases and the J segment 4 bases; nucleotides outside the gene matches: 5. Germline loops: CDR1 SGDLS, CDR2 YYNGEE. CDR3 protein: CASSAEGQGNQPQHF. CDR3 in DNA: TGTGCCAGCAGCGCCGAGGGACAGGGAAATCAGCCCCAGCATTTT.